Included here is one TCR beta chain sequence, with context. Antigen: not known. Every bit of the isolated RNA underwent reverse transcription, so sequencing read expressed TCRB transcripts. The data were produced by immunoSEQ multiplex PCR, yet TCRdb's version contains in-frame clones alone and is incomplete. The repertoire holds roughly 100,000 clones, with 25% to 30% as singletons. This sample is drawn from a study of beta chain features in type 1 diabetes. Study outcomes and limitations: Shorter TCRB CDR3s, moderately but significantly so, were found in Type 1 diabetes patients in all four CD4+ subsets.

V gave up 3 bases and J gave up 6 bases, with 12 bases separating them. The CDR3 is 14 amino acids. CDR1 is LNHDA and CDR2 is SQIVND in the germline V gene (reference sequence). The chain is built from TRBV19 and TRBJ2-1, with D perhaps matching TRBD2 (5 bases). Specimen: central memory CD4+ T cells from blood. The source of this sequence is a woman between 18 and 29 years old with type 1 diabetes. CDR3 sequence (DNA): TGTGCCAGTAGTATTATGGGGAGACGCAATGAGCAGTTCTTC. Amino acid sequence: CASSIMGRRNEQFF.